This TCR beta chain was obtained from a study of cytomegalovirus exposure and HLA in healthy donors (dated by TCRdb to 2016 to 2017). In the study overall: According to an earlier analysis of a few hundred of the donors, some 180 million T cells yielded 117 million unique TCR beta sequences and around 300 Gb of sequence data. An early release covering roughly 600 HLA-typed donors comprised 300 to 350 gigabases of sequencing data and around 80 million unique TCR sequences. Of the approximately 400 genotyped donors, 65% to 90% fell in the genetic ancestry cluster associated with self-reported Caucasian donors. The study was designed to test whether signatures of past pathogen exposure could be identified by cataloging public T cell receptors. Using immunosequencing, the study profiled T cell repertoires from some 670 subjects and related those repertoires to cytomegalovirus serostatus. Besides the first cohort of 550 to 750 subjects, a separate validation cohort made up of 120 or so different subjects was used. High-throughput TCR immunosequencing, statistical association of individual TCRs with disease status, and machine learning were combined to predict cytomegalovirus infection status. In a later analysis, previously published TCR beta repertoires from about 640 donors were re-analyzed and high-resolution HLA genotyping was added so that TCR occurrence patterns could be studied. The later analysis used no new phenotypic data to find candidate immune exposures, relying instead on TCR beta sequences and their occurrence across donors. An earlier analysis of 587 of the donors applied high-throughput TCR beta sequencing to assess whether each TCR beta V gene segment acted as functional or pseudogenic. Donor age, sex, ethnicity and CMV serostatus were compiled alongside the repertoire data. A later genetic analysis took genome-wide SNP genotypes for about 55% of the roughly 700 donors and used that subset as a discovery cohort. Every repertoire in the discovery cohort had been generated on one and the same sequencing platform. HLA typing covered class I and class II loci at four-digit resolution. The number of donors typed differed by locus, with roughly 620-630 for A, B, C, DRB1 and DQB1, roughly 520 for DQA1, approximately 570 for DPA1, and some 470 for DPB1. Roughly 5 DR-DQ haplotypes were handled as single units for association and clustering, since linkage in the cohort was strong. Across about 370 genotyped donors of the cohort, an average of roughly 200,000 unique TCR beta nucleotide sequences per donor were sequenced, and around 19% of those sequences were non-productive. Overall study results and their limits: According to a later analysis, most CMV-associated TCR beta chains appeared to be HLA-restricted, and the HLA associations seemed to be driven largely by CMV exposure. In the study, around 150 TCR beta chains were listed as associated with cytomegalovirus. In a later analysis, the rate of TCR association differed among HLA loci, with DRB1 alleles having the most associated TCRs and HLA-C alleles having the fewest. A later analysis reported that several top co-occurrence clusters appeared linked to parvovirus B19, influenza, CMV and Epstein-Barr virus. When HLA alleles, especially DR and DQ, strongly co-occurred, attributing TCR associations to individual alleles was difficult. While some public TCRs were present in many individuals, most TCR sequences turned up only very rarely across donors. A cluster of highly shared sequence variants was judged likely to represent a technical artifact of the sequencing pipeline. In a later genetic analysis, a missense DCLRE1C variant was associated with V-gene and J-gene trimming of TCR beta chains, and the association was replicated in an independent cohort. Some IMGT-functional V segments, including TRBV6-2 and TRBV6-3, could not be told apart with the 87-base-pair reads, so those segments were excluded. A further reported finding was that TCR beta sequences accurately predicted the HLA-A and HLA-B alleles for most subjects in the first cohort. In an earlier analysis of more than 500 of the donors, most TCR beta V segments appeared in productive rearrangements about 90% or about 30% of the time, broadly matching IMGT annotations. A later genetic analysis reported fewer N-insertions in productive TCRs among donors in an Asian-associated ancestry cluster than the roughly 650-donor mean. In vitro tests confirmed that three of the cytomegalovirus-associated TCR beta chains recognize cytomegalovirus antigens. CMV serostatus was the only immune exposure information available for the cohort. In both the original and validation cohorts, the classifier was reported to diagnose cytomegalovirus status with high specificity and sensitivity. The authors suggested that the approach could potentially be generalized to other disease states and immunological phenotypes. Sequencing depth was assumed to be roughly uniform across donors in the presence/absence analyses, though that assumption may not hold. At a false discovery rate of 0.05, a later analysis linked fewer than 20,000 TCR beta sequences to specific HLA alleles. Compared with equally common non-associated chains, HLA-associated TCR beta chains in a later analysis were more clonally expanded and had lower generation probabilities. Only TCR beta chains were sequenced in this cohort, and the absence of alpha or paired-chain data limited detectable features. The earlier analysis of a few hundred of the donors excluded some 16 rarely observed V segments, including chromosome 9 orphons, because counts were too low. Because HLA typing was unavailable for some donors at each locus, only the typed subset was used in association tests. Linkage disequilibrium might explain the correlated functional status among segregating V segments, but an unknown experimental factor could not be ruled out.

The cohort comprised some 730 healthy bone marrow donors. At the time of sampling, every cohort member was nominally healthy, though immune exposures that went unrecorded were likely present. The donor was CMV seronegative and was included in the group of about 400 seronegative cohort members. A peripheral blood sample was collected from each donor, and TCR beta sequencing was performed on peripheral blood mononuclear cells. Genomic DNA extraction from the blood cell samples was performed with the Qiagen DNeasy Blood Extraction Kit. The germline ends are 11 bases apart after V is trimmed by 4 bases and J by 7 bases. The CDR3 has 13 amino acids, counting the end cysteine and phenylalanine. Just CDR3 DNA is preserved here, 39 bases in frame from base 1. From a lookup of the germline V gene, CDR1 and CDR2 are SGDLS and YYNGEE. Comment on this clone: It has no known antigen specificity. Base qualities are not recorded, but no much larger clone differs from it by a single base.

Receptors were amplified or captured by the immunoSEQ multiplex PCR assay. For the multiplex PCR, a mixture combining 60 forward primers for TCR Vbeta segments and 13 reverse primers for TCR Jbeta segments was used. Amplification of the CDR3 region of rearranged TCR beta genes was performed with a multiplex PCR assay on genomic DNA. The Illumina HiSeq System was used to sequence the amplified TCR beta libraries as 87-base-pair reads. The authors' pipeline ran thus. Across the 670 or so repertoires, a later analysis counted roughly 84 million unique TCR beta chains, around 10 million of which were shared by at least two donors. To remove PCR and sequencing errors, raw reads were error-corrected and collapsed into unique sequences using a nearest-neighbor algorithm that merged closely related sequences. V, D and J gene segments were assigned by aligning CDR3 sequences to IMGT reference sequences. For a sequence to be retained, a match of at least six nucleotides to both a V gene segment and a J gene segment was required. Rearrangements were classified as productive when the CDR3 lacked stop codons and remained in frame with V and J, and all other rearrangements were classified as non-productive. Following IMGT convention, CDR3 was defined as the stretch from the second conserved V-encoded cysteine up to the conserved J-encoded phenylalanine. In an earlier analysis of roughly 610 of the donors, sequences lacking an unambiguous match to a single V gene segment were excluded. An earlier analysis of fewer than 750 of the donors classified V segments as functional when productive rearrangements were above 56.7% and as segregating when the standard deviation between donors was above 5%. A statistical classification framework was built to diagnose cytomegalovirus status from the catalog of TCR beta chain sequences. A later analysis assigned V and J genes by comparing TCR nucleotide sequences with IMGT/GENE-DB human TR gene sequences. Using the TCRdist pipeline, a later analysis assigned CDR3 sequences along with most-parsimonious VDJ recombination scenarios. In a later analysis, every TCR beta chain was defined by the combination of its CDR3 amino acid sequence and its V-gene family, and reads without a unique V-gene family were dropped. To address suspected cross-contamination and a sequencing artifact, a later analysis removed approximately 590 highly shared, low-generation-probability nucleotide sequences. In a later analysis, a clonal expansion index for each public chain was calculated from normalized within-repertoire ranks of inferred template counts. In a later analysis, generation probabilities were computed using a VDJ recombination model fitted to out-of-frame rearrangements, and the results were checked against IGoR. In a later analysis, hypergeometric tests were used to score TCR-TCR, TCR-HLA and TCR-CMV co-occurrence, with a repertoire-size bias correction applied to TCR pairs. In a later analysis, false discovery rates were estimated by permuting HLA or CMV assignments 20 times. In a later analysis, co-occurring TCRs were grouped with DBSCAN, and TCRdist sequence similarity was added when clustering was performed within HLA-allele-positive subsets. Repertoires with fewer than 30,000 or more than 120,000 public chains, plus five repertoires with anomalous nucleotide sharing, were excluded from co-occurrence clustering. The immuneACCESS repertoire file appears here via TCRdb, limited to in-frame rearrangements. These files lack a portion of the clones; in checked studies, under half of the deficit traces to unresolved V genes, and the cause of the others is not known. D and trimming were read from the DNA, whereas the V and J calls and clone size are those reported in that table. This sample lists over 140,000 clones; 75% to 85% were detected once. The top ten hold 2% to 2.5% of the sample.

Specimen: PBMCs. The sequence links TRBV9 to TRBJ2-2; TRBD1 is a weak D gene call, 5 bases matching. This sequence was found in a man aged 45-65 years in good health and CMV-seronegative. CDR3 protein: CASSSADSGELFF. The DNA reads TGTGCCAGCAGCTCGGCCGACAGCGGGGAGCTGTTTTTT.